A single sample is the source of the 23 T cell receptor beta chains below, sequenced in a study of response to subunit inactivated influenza vaccine. MiXCR, run by TCRdb on the RT-PCR reads, gives a single entry per CDR3 protein. The sample holds 650,000 to 800,000 distinct CDR3 sequences, around 20% seen once. This specimen was PBMCs from blood, taken around 5 days after vaccination. These receptors were collected from a man in his fifties or sixties who received an inactivated influenza vaccine.

The chain carries TRBV6-5 and TRBJ2-2, with 7 bases lining up with TRBD1. Germline lookup yields CDR1 MNHEY and CDR2 SVGAGI. J gave up 1 base and V 3 bases, and 5 bases lay outside the gene matches. The CDR3 covers 16 residues. This chain's CDR3 is CASSYTGAWNTGELFF. CDR3 in DNA: TGTGCCAGCAGTTATACAGGGGCCTGGAACACCGGGGAGCTGTTTTTT.

A few counts support this clonotype. The chain couples TRBV12-3 or TRBV12-4 to TRBJ2-3, with TRBD2 identical over 9 bases. The CDR3 is 15 residues long. V lost 5 bases, J lost 7 bases, and 10 bases stayed unmatched. CDR3 sequence (DNA): TGTGCCAGCAGTAACTTAGCGGGGGACACCCATACGCAGTATTTT. It codes for CASSNLAGDTHTQYF.

The chain couples TRBV7-9 to TRBJ1-5; D uncertain. This CDR3 contains 13 residues. Germline V gene data show CDR1 as SEHNR and CDR2 as FQNEAQ (reference sequence). Between the trimmed V and J ends, which lost 5 bases and 5 bases, there was a span of 10 bases. The CDR3 DNA sequence: TGTGCCAGCAGCCCCAGGTGGGATCAGCCCCAGCATTTT. Its protein is CASSPRWDQPQHF.

This clonotype was seen a few times. The J gene is TRBJ2-3, the V gene TRBV6-2 or TRBV6-3; the D gene is possibly TRBD1 (6 bases). This CDR3 has 15 amino acids. Per the germline V gene, CDR1 is MNHEY and CDR2 is SVGEGT. Trimming cost V 5 bases and J 0 bases, with 12 bases left between them. CDR3 residues: CASSPWTASTDTQYF. CDR3 in DNA: TGTGCCAGCAGTCCTTGGACAGCTAGCACAGATACGCAGTATTTT.

V usage is TRBV29-1 and J usage is TRBJ1-1, with D perhaps matching TRBD1 (6 bases). The germline CDR1 and CDR2 sequences are SQVTM and ANQGSEA. The CDR3 runs 14 residues. Trimming removed 2 bases from V and 2 bases from J, with 12 bases in between. CDR3 amino acids: CSVEPQGHNTEAFF. The CDR3 DNA is TGCAGCGTTGAACCGCAGGGACACAACACTGAAGCTTTCTTT.

This clonotype was counted only a few times. The V gene is TRBV3-1, the J gene TRBJ1-2; unclear D gene. This CDR3 has 13 residues. Trimming stripped 4 bases from V and 2 bases from J, with 8 bases between. Germline V gene lookup returns CDR1 LGHDT and CDR2 YNNKEL (reference sequence). The CDR3 loop reads CASSPTDNYGYTF. The CDR3 DNA reads as TGTGCCAGCAGCCCCACCGACAACTATGGCTACACCTTC.

The genes are TRBV11-3 and TRBJ2-7, with D tentatively TRBD1 (6 bases). Trimming cost V 3 bases and J 5 bases, with 11 bases left between them. There are 13 residues in the CDR3. CDR1 and CDR2 (germline): SGHNT, YENEEA. CDR3 bases: TGTGCCAGCAGCTTGAACAGGGTAAACGAGCAGTACTTC. It is translated as CASSLNRVNEQYF.

The chain's CDR3 is CATSDPQGPGEQFF. As DNA, the CDR3 is TGTGCCACCAGTGATCCCCAGGGGCCGGGTGAGCAGTTCTTC. The chain joins TRBV24-1 to TRBJ2-1, with D possibly matching TRBD1 (6 bases). This CDR3 has 14 amino acids. The V gene lost 3 bases and the J gene lost 9 bases, with 14 bases spanning the gap. The germline V gene encodes CDR1 KGHDR and CDR2 SFDVKD.

This clonotype occurred a few times. The rearrangement uses TRBV6-2 or TRBV6-3 and TRBJ2-1; 9 bases match TRBD2. This CDR3 has 21 residues. Trimming cost V 0 bases and J 3 bases; bases outside gene matches: 18. CDR1 and CDR2 (germline): MNHEY, SVGEGT. The CDR3 here is CASSYSGSGGLAGLIYNEQFF. The CDR3 DNA is TGTGCCAGCAGTTACTCGGGATCCGGGGGGCTAGCGGGACTGATCTACAATGAGCAGTTCTTC.

This clonotype occurred a few times. DNA for the CDR3: TGTGCCAGCAGTACACTCCCCGACAGTTACTCACCCCTCCACTTT. Its protein is CASSTLPDSYSPLHF. The chain is built from TRBV6-1 and TRBJ1-6, with D possibly matching TRBD1 (5 bases). This CDR3 is built from 15 residues. CDR1 MNHNS and CDR2 SASEGT come from the germline V gene. The V end lost 5 bases, the J end lost 10 bases, and 18 bases lay between the germline ends.

The chain carries TRBV6-1 and TRBJ1-6; 7 bases line up with TRBD1. V shed 5 bases, J shed 6 bases, and the junction held 7 bases outside the gene matches. The CDR3 has 15 residues. Germline V gene sequence: CDR1 MNHNS, CDR2 SASEGT. The CDR3 spells CASSMTGLGNSPLHF. The CDR3 DNA reads TGTGCCAGCAGTATGACAGGGTTAGGTAATTCACCCCTCCACTTT.

The chain carries TRBV5-1 and TRBJ2-1; 7 bases agree with TRBD2. J lost 0 bases, V lost 4 bases, and 7 bases had no gene match. Per germline, CDR1 SGHRS and CDR2 YFSETQ. The CDR3 totals 16 residues. The CDR3 region has the DNA TGCGCCAGCAGCACTAGCGTCTCAAGCTCCTACAATGAGCAGTTCTTC. Its translation is CASSTSVSSSYNEQFF.

The chain uses TRBV12-3 or TRBV12-4 and TRBJ2-4, with TRBD1 matching over 7 bases. CDR3 length: 14 amino acids. With V trimmed by 5 bases and J by 4 bases, 5 bases remained unmatched. This CDR3 reads CASSPWDRKNIQYF. In DNA form, the CDR3 reads TGTGCCAGCAGTCCCTGGGACAGAAAAAACATTCAGTACTTC.

CDR3 coding DNA: TGCAGTGCTAGAGGAATAGCGGGGGGCGCGAACACCGGGGAGCTGTTTTTT. It is translated as CSARGIAGGANTGELFF. V gene TRBV20-1 combines with J gene TRBJ2-2, with TRBD2 identical over 10 bases. V gave up 1 base and J gave up 0 bases; unmatched junction bases: 5. CDR3 size: 17 residues. The germline V gene has CDR1 DFQATT and CDR2 SNEGSKA (reference sequence).

This clonotype was observed many times. CDR3: CASSSIFSGTDTQYF. CDR3 in DNA: TGCGCCAGCAGCTCCATTTTTAGCGGCACAGATACGCAGTATTTT. V usage is TRBV5-1 and J usage is TRBJ2-3; D is perhaps TRBD2 (5 bases). The germline CDR1 and CDR2 sequences are SGHRS and YFSETQ. V dropped 3 bases and J dropped 1 base, with 12 bases sitting between them. This CDR3 comprises 15 residues.

This clonotype was found many times. Mismatch with germline at one junction end may stem from a read error. The chain is built from TRBV5-1 and TRBJ2-1; possibly TRBD2 for D (5 bases). There are 14 residues in the CDR3. The germline CDR1 and CDR2 sequences are SGHRS and YFSETQ. As DNA, the CDR3 is TGTGCCAGCAGCTTAGGGTACGGGAACAATGAGCAGTTCTTC. Its translation is CASSLGYGNNEQFF.

The sample holds a few counts of this clonotype. CDR3 residues: CASSPVERSDYGYTF. CDR3 nucleotides: TGTGCCAGCAGCCCCGTGGAGCGTTCGGACTATGGCTACACCTTC. The chain employs TRBV4-2 and TRBJ1-2; D gene uncertain. This CDR3 comprises 15 residues. Germline CDR1 LGHNA, CDR2 YNFKEQ. Deletions cut 4 bases from V and 3 bases from J, with 15 bases between.

The rearrangement uses TRBV4-1 and TRBJ2-1; D is perhaps TRBD2 (5 bases). This CDR3 spans 15 amino acids. The V gene lost 6 bases and the J gene lost 3 bases, with 15 bases spanning the gap. Germline V gene sequence: CDR1 MGHRA, CDR2 YSYEKL. The DNA for the CDR3 is TGCGCCAGCAGACGTTTTGAGGGTGGCTACAATGAGCAGTTCTTC. It is translated as CASRRFEGGYNEQFF.

The chain has TRBV6-5 and TRBJ2-7; perhaps D is TRBD1 or TRBD2 (5 bases each). V was trimmed by 0 bases and J by 1 base, leaving 13 bases between them. The length of the CDR3 is 16 residues. In germline, CDR1 is MNHEY, CDR2 SVGAGI. This CDR3 is CASSYSRDGGSYEQYF. The CDR3 bases are TGTGCCAGCAGTTACTCGAGGGACGGAGGTTCCTACGAGCAGTACTTC.

This clonotype was detected ten times or more. The chain carries TRBV7-8 and TRBJ2-1; either TRBD1 or TRBD2 may supply D (5 bases each). This CDR3 has 16 residues. The V end was cut by 1 base, the J end by 4 bases, with 14 bases between. CDR1 is SGHVS, CDR2 FQNEAQ, per germline. CDR3 nucleotide sequence: TGTGCCAGCAGCTTAGGGGGACCCCCTCTTTACAATGAGCAGTTCTTC. Its translation: CASSLGGPPLYNEQFF.

This sequence joins TRBV7-9 and TRBJ2-1, with TRBD2 matching over 8 bases. The trim removed 0 bases at V and 3 bases at J, leaving 4 bases unmatched. From germline, CDR1 is SEHNR and CDR2 FQNEAQ (reference sequence). CDR3 size: 16 residues. Here the CDR3 DNA reads TGTGCCAGCAGCTTAGCGGGCGGGGGGAACTACAATGAGCAGTTCTTC. Protein sequence: CASSLAGGGNYNEQFF.

This clonotype was seen a few times. V and J are TRBV7-2 and TRBJ2-5; tentatively, D is TRBD2 (6 bases). The V gene lost 2 bases and the J gene lost 5 bases, with 12 bases spanning the gap. Germline V gene sequence: CDR1 SGHTA, CDR2 FQGNSA. The CDR3 extends over 14 amino acids. The CDR3, as DNA: TGTGCCAGCAGCTTAACTAGCAAAAGGGAGACCCAGTACTTC. This gives the protein CASSLTSKRETQYF.

The chain is built from TRBV5-1 and TRBJ2-7, with 10 bases aligning to TRBD2. Germline V gene lookup returns CDR1 SGHRS and CDR2 YFSETQ. The CDR3 has 15 residues. The ends lost 4 bases at V and 3 bases at J; junction bases unmatched: 7. The chain's CDR3 is CASSISGTSDYEQYF. The CDR3 nucleotides read TGCGCCAGCAGCATATCCGGGACTAGCGACTACGAGCAGTACTTC.